Listed here is a single T cell receptor (beta chain). Measured with immunoSEQ multiplex PCR; TCRdb has only the in-frame clones, and not every one. The sample includes about 76,000 clones, about 88% of them seen just once. Germline CDR1 reads MNHEY; CDR2 reads SMNVEV (reference sequence). Trimming cost V 0 bases and J 5 bases, with 8 bases left between them. The CDR3 spans 13 residues. This sample was taken from a study of OX40 agonist ivuxolimab in advanced cancers. This sequence originates from an adult with an advanced solid tumor such as melanoma, head and neck, liver or kidney cancer. The sample consisted of CD4+ or CD8+ T cells sorted from blood, taken in a trial of the OX40 agonist ivuxolimab. V and J are TRBV27 and TRBJ2-7; weak D call: TRBD2 (5 bases). The CDR3 here is CASSLSRANEQYF. The CDR3, as DNA: TGTGCCAGCAGTTTATCGCGGGCTAACGAGCAGTACTTC.